Shown below are 7 T cell receptor beta chains from a single sample sequenced in a study of CD8 T cells in Susac syndrome. Reverse transcription of about 0.45 to 1 ug RNA was carried out with random hexamers. TCRdb recomputed calls from the immunoSEQ multiplex PCR reads with MiXCR, one row per CDR3 protein. The table has roughly 130,000 distinct CDR3 sequences, approximately 96% seen once. Sequenced material: CD4+ T cells from PBMCs. The receptors shown here come from a human donor with Susac syndrome.

This clonotype has only one observation. The rearrangement links TRBV30 to TRBJ1-5; TRBD1 matches 7 bases. Germline lookup yields CDR1 GTSNPN and CDR2 SVGIG (reference sequence). The V gene end was trimmed by 2 bases and the J gene end by 0 bases; junction bases not matched to a gene: 4. The CDR3 totals 15 residues. CDR3 in DNA: TGTGCCTGGAGTTTCGGGACAGATAGCAATCAGCCCCAGCATTTT. Protein: CAWSFGTDSNQPQHF.

Written as DNA, the CDR3 is TGTGCCTGGAGTGTATCGGCTAGCGGGAGGGATACGCAGTATTTT. The encoded protein is CAWSVSASGRDTQYF. V and J are TRBV30 and TRBJ2-3, with 11 bases aligning to TRBD2. Per the germline V gene, CDR1 is GTSNPN and CDR2 is SVGIG (reference sequence). V trimming: 0 bases; J trimming: 6 bases; junction bases outside the gene matches: 5. The CDR3 sequence is 15 residues long.

In its sample, this clonotype was seen a few times. The chain couples TRBV29-1 to TRBJ1-5; TRBD1 matches 8 bases. The trim removed 4 bases at V and 4 bases at J, leaving 3 bases unmatched. Germline assignment: CDR1 SQVTM and CDR2 ANQGSEA. CDR3 size: 13 residues. This chain's CDR3 is CSVGTGRNQPQHF. The CDR3 DNA is TGCAGCGTTGGGACAGGGAGAAATCAGCCCCAGCATTTT.

The chain employs TRBV4-3 and TRBJ2-5; 10 nucleotides match TRBD2. This CDR3 contains 15 residues. With 3 bases clipped from V and 5 bases from J, the junction kept 6 bases outside the gene matches. In germline, CDR1 is LGHNA, CDR2 YSLEER. The CDR3 loop reads CASSQVGLASETQYF. The CDR3 nucleotides read TGCGCCAGCAGCCAGGTGGGACTAGCGAGCGAGACCCAGTACTTC.

DNA for the CDR3: TGTGCCAGTAGTACTCGTCCTGGGGGCCAGAACACTGAAGCTTTCTTT. As protein: CASSTRPGGQNTEAFF. The chain carries TRBV19 and TRBJ1-1; possibly TRBD1 for D (6 bases). The germline V and J ends were trimmed by 4 bases and 1 base, with 16 bases remaining between them. Germline values: CDR1 LNHDA, CDR2 SQIVND (reference sequence). The CDR3 has 16 amino acids. Looking up the rest from reference TRBV19 and TRBJ1-1 gives the full variable domain: DGGITQSPKYLFRKEGQNVTLSCEQNLNHDAMYWYRQDPGQGLRLIYYSQIVNDFQKGDIAEGYSVSREKKESFPLTVTSAQKNPTAFYLCASSTRPGGQNTEAFFGQGTRLTVV.

This chain joins TRBV9 and TRBJ2-3, with D possibly matching TRBD2 (6 bases). V shed 5 bases and J shed 6 bases, with 19 bases lying between them. Germline lookup yields CDR1 SGDLS and CDR2 YYNGEE. The CDR3 runs to 15 residues. The chain's CDR3 is CASSEVTSSRDTQYF. Here the CDR3 DNA reads TGTGCCAGCAGTGAAGTGACTAGTTCTAGGGATACGCAGTATTTT.

V usage is TRBV2 and J usage is TRBJ2-2; no firm D call. Trimming took off 5 bases at V and 4 bases at J, with 8 bases between the two ends. CDR1 and CDR2 from the germline V gene are SNHLY and FYNNEI. The CDR3 sequence is 13 residues long. In DNA, the CDR3 is TGTGCCAGCAGTAGGTCTCCCACCGGGGAGCTGTTTTTT. Translation gives CASSRSPTGELFF.